Sequencing of this T cell receptor beta chain was carried out in a study of shared clonotypes between healthy human individuals. The protocol was immunoSEQ multiplex PCR, while the TCRdb copy is restricted to in-frame clones and leaves out a portion. The data show about 490,000 clones, 81% seen once. Germline-derived CDR1 and CDR2 are DFQATT and SNEGSKA (reference sequence). The V end was cut by 6 bases, the J end by 9 bases, with 12 bases between. This CDR3 region has 11 residues. This clonotype was obtained from a woman between 35 and 50 years old in good health. Some clones in this sample may be carry-over from other donors' samples. Sequenced sample: PBMCs. The chain links TRBV20-1 to TRBJ1-5, with unresolved D. This CDR3 reads CSAGPGGPQHF. In DNA form, the CDR3 reads TGCAGTGCGGGCCCCGGCGGGCCCCAGCATTTT.